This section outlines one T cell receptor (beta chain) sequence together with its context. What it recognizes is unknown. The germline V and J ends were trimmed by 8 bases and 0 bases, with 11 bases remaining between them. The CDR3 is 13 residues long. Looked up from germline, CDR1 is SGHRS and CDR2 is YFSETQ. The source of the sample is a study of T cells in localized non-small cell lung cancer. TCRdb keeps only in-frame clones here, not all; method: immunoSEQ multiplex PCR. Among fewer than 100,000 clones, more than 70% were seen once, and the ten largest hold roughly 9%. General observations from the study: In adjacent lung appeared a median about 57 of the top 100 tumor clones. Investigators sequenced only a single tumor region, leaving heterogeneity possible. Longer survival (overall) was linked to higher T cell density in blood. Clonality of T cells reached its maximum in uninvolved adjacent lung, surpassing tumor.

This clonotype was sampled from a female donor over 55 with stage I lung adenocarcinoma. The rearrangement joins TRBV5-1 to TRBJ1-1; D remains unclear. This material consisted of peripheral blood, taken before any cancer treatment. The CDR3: CASLDEVNTEAFF. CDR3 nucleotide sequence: TGCGCCAGTCTCGATGAGGTGAACACTGAAGCTTTCTTT.